This T cell receptor beta chain was observed in a study of cytomegalovirus exposure and HLA in healthy donors. Turning to the study itself: The 110 million or so unique TCR beta sequences, from about 170 million T cells, were found by an earlier analysis.

General observations from the study: CMV serostatus was the only recorded immune exposure for donors. Prediction of most subjects' HLA-A and HLA-B alleles by TCR beta sequences was reportedly accurate. For TCR beta chains, V- and J-gene trimming was later linked to a missense DCLRE1C variant.

The PCR had 60 Vbeta and 13 Jbeta primers. TCRdb keeps only in-frame clones here, not all; method: immunoSEQ multiplex PCR. The sample records tens of thousands of clones, approximately 82% being singletons. Regarding this clone: Its target is unknown.

The CDR3 consists of 17 residues. The germline gives CDR1 SGHRS, CDR2 YFSETQ. The ends lost 1 base at V and 0 bases at J; junction bases unmatched: 4. The sample was PBMCs. This chain joins TRBV5-1 and TRBJ2-6; 7 nucleotides match TRBD1. The clonotype was recovered from a man aged 45-60 years in good health and CMV-seronegative. The CDR3 region is CASSLSGGSSGANVLTF. For the CDR3, the DNA is TGCGCCAGCAGCTTGTCAGGGGGTAGCTCTGGGGCCAACGTCCTGACTTTC.